This T cell receptor (beta chain) emerged from a study of T cell changes during pregnancy in multiple sclerosis. Libraries were prepared by immunoSEQ multiplex PCR; TCRdb keeps only in-frame clonotypes and omits some of them. The data contain tens of thousands of clones, around 92% of them singletons. This CDR3 region has 13 residues. Germline V gene sequence: CDR1 SGHRS, CDR2 YFSETQ. Trimming took 5 bases from V and 5 from J, leaving 10 bases between them. This clone was observed once. Sequences were derived from peripheral blood, sampled in the third trimester of pregnancy. The sequence was collected from a female donor with multiple sclerosis, enrolled in a pregnancy study. This chain links TRBV5-1 with TRBJ2-2; D may be TRBD2 (6 bases). The CDR3 nucleotides read TGCGCCAGCAGGCTAGCGTTAACCGGGGAGCTGTTTTTT. Translated, it gives CASRLALTGELFF.